This T cell receptor beta chain was captured in a study of early T cells in non-severe SARS-CoV-2 infection (dated by TCRdb to the early 2020s). Concerning the study at large: Because TCR sequencing relied on bulk RNA taken from unsorted whole blood, pairing of alpha and beta chains was not possible.

The library was generated by 5' RACE. For sequencing, a NextSeq 500 was employed. The TCR library protocol attached unique molecular identifiers to individual cDNA molecules to correct for sequencing error and PCR bias. TCR alpha and beta chains were both sequenced, and the abundances of alpha and beta sequences in each sample were closely correlated with each other. The published analysis was carried out like this. Decombinator V4 was used to annotate the V gene, J gene and CDR3 of the TCR sequences. Expanded TCRs were defined as changing significantly between any two time points under a Poisson model with p below 0.0001. TCR abundances were normalised to the total number of TCRs sequenced per sample and expressed as counts per million. MAIT TCRs were defined by TRAV1-2 paired with TRAJ12, TRAJ20 or TRAJ33, and iNKT TCRs by TRAV10 paired with TRAJ18. VDJdb, accessed on 1 November 2021, was searched for TCRs annotated for CMV, EBV and SARS-CoV-2, and TCRs annotated for more than one antigen were excluded. In TCRdb, the public reads were trimmed at Q25 with fastp and aligned with MiXCR, with productive beta chains retained. Duplicate CDR3 protein sequences are folded into a single record with the most common DNA and genes. These V and J calls originate from TCRdb's pipeline instead of the authors' own analysis. The sample table records just under 65,000 distinct CDR3 sequences; about 6% of these occur just once. The biggest ten clones account for approximately 3.6% of the sample.

The germline V gene (reference sequence) provides CDR1 DFQATT and CDR2 SNEGSKA. The CDR3 has 11 amino acids, counting the end cysteine and phenylalanine. Only the CDR3 part of the read is kept: 33 bases, read in frame from the first base. The trim is 2 bases for V and 9 bases for J, with a gap of 8 bases between the germline ends. The research as a whole found: Matching against VDJdb was skewed toward anti-spike CD8 responses, likely underestimated virus-specific expansions, and missed private and CD4 specificities.

This clonotype was seen a few times. Which antigen it targets is not known. The record has no base qualities; no much larger clone is one base away. A case-control design nested within a healthcare worker cohort in London, UK, was used, with weekly nasopharyngeal swab PCR tests and blood sampling performed. Healthcare workers were enrolled in the week of the UK lockdown, from 23 to 31 March 2020, and were followed every week for up to roughly 15 weeks. The sequence was obtained from an adult who was a healthcare worker with PCR-confirmed SARS-CoV-2 infection or an uninfected control (not recorded which). Here the chain combines TRBV20-1 and TRBJ2-4, with the D segment identity uncertain. This material consisted of whole blood, taken at baseline. The DNA reads as follows: TGCAGTGCTAGACTTCGTGGCATTCAGTACTTC. Its translation reads: CSARLRGIQYF.